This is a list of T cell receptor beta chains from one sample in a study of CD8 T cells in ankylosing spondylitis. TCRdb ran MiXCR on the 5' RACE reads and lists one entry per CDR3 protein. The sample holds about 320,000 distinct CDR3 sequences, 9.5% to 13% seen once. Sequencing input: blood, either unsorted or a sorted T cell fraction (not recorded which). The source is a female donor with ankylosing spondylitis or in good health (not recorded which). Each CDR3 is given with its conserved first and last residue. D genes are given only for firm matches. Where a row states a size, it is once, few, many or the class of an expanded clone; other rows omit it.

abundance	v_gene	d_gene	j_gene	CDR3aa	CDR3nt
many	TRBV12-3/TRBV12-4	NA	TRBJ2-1	CASIPGAGQVSGYNEQFF	TGTGCCAGCATCCCCGGGGCAGGGCAGGTTAGTGGGTACAATGAGCAGTTCTTC
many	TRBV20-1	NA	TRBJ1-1	CSARDPFREWTEAFF	TGCAGTGCTAGAGATCCCTTCAGGGAGTGGACTGAAGCTTTCTTT
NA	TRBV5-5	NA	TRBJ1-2	CASSPTQKPHNYGYTF	TGTGCCAGCAGCCCGACCCAAAAGCCGCATAACTATGGCTACACCTTC
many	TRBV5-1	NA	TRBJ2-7	CVSSFGQVLLDEQYF	TGCGTCAGCAGCTTCGGCCAGGTTCTTTTGGACGAGCAGTACTTC
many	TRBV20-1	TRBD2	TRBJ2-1	CSAKPGLVYNEQFF	TGCAGTGCTAAACCGGGACTAGTCTACAATGAGCAGTTCTTC
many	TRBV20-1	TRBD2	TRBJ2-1	CSAMFSGTSLTNNEQFF	TGCAGTGCTATGTTTTCGGGGACTAGTTTGACTAACAATGAGCAGTTCTTC
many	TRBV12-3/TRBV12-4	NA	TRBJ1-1	CASSIQENTEAFF	TGTGCCAGCAGTATACAGGAAAACACTGAAGCTTTCTTT
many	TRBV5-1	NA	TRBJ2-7	CASNKPRFYEQYF	TGCGCCAGCAACAAGCCTCGGTTCTACGAGCAGTACTTC
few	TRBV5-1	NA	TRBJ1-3	CASSLAGFVSGNTIYF	TGCGCCAGCAGCTTGGCGGGCTTCGTTTCTGGAAACACCATATATTTT
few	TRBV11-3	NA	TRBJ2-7	CASSSSLLDEQYF	TGTGCCAGCAGCTCCTCACTCCTTGACGAGCAGTACTTC
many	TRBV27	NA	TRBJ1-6	CASSLSRGSPLHF	TGTGCCAGCAGTTTATCGCGGGGCTCACCCCTCCACTTT
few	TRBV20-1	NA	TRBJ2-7	CSARDPTGWKREQYF	TGCAGTGCTAGAGATCCAACAGGGTGGAAGCGCGAGCAGTACTTC
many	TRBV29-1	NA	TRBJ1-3	CSAYGTTSGNTIYF	TGCAGCGCCTACGGGACAACCTCTGGAAACACCATATATTTT
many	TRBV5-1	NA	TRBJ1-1	CASSPGLRGGNTEAFF	TGCGCCAGCAGCCCCGGGCTGCGAGGGGGGAACACTGAAGCTTTCTTT
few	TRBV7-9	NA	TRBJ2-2	CASSWGRLGSGELFF	TGTGCCAGCAGCTGGGGGCGTCTCGGCTCCGGGGAGCTGTTTTTT
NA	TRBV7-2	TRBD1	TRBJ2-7	CASRQPGQGLEQYF	TGTGCCAGCAGACAACCGGGACAGGGTCTCGAGCAGTACTTC
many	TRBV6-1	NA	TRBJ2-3	CASRLAGARDTQYF	TGTGCCAGCAGGCTGGCGGGTGCGCGGGATACGCAGTATTTT
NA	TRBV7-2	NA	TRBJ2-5	CASSHPLRQELETQYF	TGTGCCAGCAGCCATCCCCTCAGACAGGAACTTGAGACCCAGTACTTC
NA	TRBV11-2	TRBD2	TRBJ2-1	CASSLELAGHNEQFF	TGTGCCAGCAGCTTAGAATTAGCGGGGCACAATGAGCAGTTCTTC
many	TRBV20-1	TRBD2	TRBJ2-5	CSAWGMVVLALGRETQYF	TGCAGTGCGTGGGGGATGGTGGTACTAGCGCTGGGGCGAGAGACCCAGTACTTC
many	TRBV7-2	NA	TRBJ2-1	CASQNSFSYNEQFF	TGTGCCAGCCAAAACAGTTTCTCTTACAATGAGCAGTTCTTC
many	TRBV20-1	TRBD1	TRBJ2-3	CSPGTGEVRTQYF	TGCAGTCCCGGGACAGGGGAAGTGAGAACGCAGTATTTT
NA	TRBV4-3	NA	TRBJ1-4	CASSNSPATNEKLFF	TGCGCCAGCAGCAACTCACCTGCAACTAATGAAAAACTGTTTTTT
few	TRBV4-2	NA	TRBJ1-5	CASSQDNMGVQPQHF	TGTGCCAGCAGCCAAGATAATATGGGGGTGCAGCCCCAGCATTTT
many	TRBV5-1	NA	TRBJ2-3	CASSPGDVTDTQYF	TGCGCCAGCAGCCCCGGTGATGTCACAGATACGCAGTATTTT
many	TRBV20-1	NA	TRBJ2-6	CSAPRPSGANVLTF	TGCAGTGCTCCCAGACCCTCTGGGGCCAACGTCCTGACTTTC
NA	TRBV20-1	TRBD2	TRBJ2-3	CSASRASGGASPTQYF	TGCAGTGCTAGCCGGGCTAGCGGGGGGGCCAGTCCTACGCAGTATTTT
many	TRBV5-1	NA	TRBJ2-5	CASSGGVSQETQYF	TGCGCCAGCAGCGGGGGCGTTTCGCAAGAGACCCAGTACTTC
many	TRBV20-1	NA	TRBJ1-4	CSARDFDSSNEKLFF	TGCAGTGCTAGAGATTTCGACAGCAGTAATGAAAAACTGTTTTTT
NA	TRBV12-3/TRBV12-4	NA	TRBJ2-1	CASSPNRDLGPF	TGTGCCAGCAGTCCCAACAGGGACCTCGGACCCTTC
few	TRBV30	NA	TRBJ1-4	CAWSVAEKLFF	TGTGCCTGGAGTGTAGCTGAAAAACTGTTTTTT
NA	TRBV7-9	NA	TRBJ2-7	CASSLGGIGYEQYF	TGTGCCAGCAGCTTAGGAGGGATAGGCTACGAGCAGTACTTC
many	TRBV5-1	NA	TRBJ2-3	CASSGKETDTQYF	TGCGCCAGCAGCGGGAAGGAGACAGATACGCAGTATTTT
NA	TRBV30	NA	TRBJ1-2	CAWIPPGGIYGYTF	TGTGCCTGGATCCCACCCGGGGGGATCTATGGCTACACCTTC
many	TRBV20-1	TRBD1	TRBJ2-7	CSARDTGTVSYEQYF	TGCAGTGCTAGGGATACCGGGACAGTCTCCTACGAGCAGTACTTC
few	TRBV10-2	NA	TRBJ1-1	CASSVFGRNTEAFF	TGCGCCAGCAGTGTCTTTGGGAGGAACACTGAAGCTTTCTTT
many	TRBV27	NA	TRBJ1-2	CATPAGEGGYTF	TGTGCCACCCCCGCAGGGGAGGGTGGCTACACCTTC
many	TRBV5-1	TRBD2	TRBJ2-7	CASSLTSGYYEQYF	TGCGCCAGCAGCTTGACTAGCGGCTACTACGAGCAGTACTTC
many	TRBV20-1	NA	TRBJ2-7	CSALQGYEQYF	TGCAGTGCTCTACAGGGCTACGAGCAGTACTTC
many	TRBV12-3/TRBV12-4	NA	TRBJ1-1	CASSGQPNTEAFF	TGTGCCAGCAGCGGACAGCCGAACACTGAAGCTTTCTTT
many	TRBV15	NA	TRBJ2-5	CATSLPANQETQYF	TGTGCCACCAGCTTACCAGCGAACCAAGAGACCCAGTACTTC
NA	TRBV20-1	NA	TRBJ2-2	CSVPLFLQGRFTGELFF	TGCAGTGTTCCTCTTTTCTTGCAGGGACGGTTCACCGGGGAGCTGTTTTTT
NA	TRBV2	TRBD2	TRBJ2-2	CASGGVKGRNTGELFF	TGTGCCAGCGGGGGGGTTAAGGGGCGCAACACCGGGGAGCTGTTTTTT
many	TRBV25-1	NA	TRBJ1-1	CASSPTRTLNTEAFF	TGTGCCAGCAGTCCAACACGGACTCTGAACACTGAAGCTTTCTTT
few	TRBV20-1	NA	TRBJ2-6	CSARETGTHSGANVLTF	TGCAGTGCTAGAGAAACCGGGACCCACTCTGGGGCCAACGTCCTGACTTTC
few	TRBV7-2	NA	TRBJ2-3	CASTIPRATDTQYF	TGTGCCAGCACCATCCCGCGGGCCACAGATACGCAGTATTTT
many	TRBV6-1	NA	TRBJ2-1	CASSAPWGNEQFF	TGTGCCAGCAGTGCTCCGTGGGGGAATGAGCAGTTCTTC
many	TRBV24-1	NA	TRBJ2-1	CATSDLPYVQQFF	TGTGCCACCAGTGATCTCCCCTATGTTCAGCAGTTCTTC
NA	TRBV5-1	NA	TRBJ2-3	CASSLRGLGSSTDTQYF	TGCGCCAGCAGCCTAAGGGGACTCGGGTCTAGCACAGATACGCAGTATTTT
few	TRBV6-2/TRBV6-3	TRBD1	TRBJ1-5	CASSYAASQGTQPQHF	TGTGCCAGCAGTTACGCCGCATCACAGGGGACTCAGCCCCAGCATTTT
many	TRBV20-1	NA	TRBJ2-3	CSARIPALGTDTQYF	TGCAGTGCTAGAATTCCAGCCTTGGGCACAGATACGCAGTATTTT
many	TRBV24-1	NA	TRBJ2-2	CATSDAGNTGELFF	TGTGCCACCAGTGACGCAGGGAACACCGGGGAGCTGTTTTTT
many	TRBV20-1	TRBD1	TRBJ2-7	CSAPGQGSSYEQYF	TGCAGTGCCCCGGGACAGGGAAGCTCCTACGAGCAGTACTTC
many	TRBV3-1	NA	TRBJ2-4	CASSQGIRKNIQYF	TGTGCCAGCAGCCAAGGGATTAGGAAAAACATTCAGTACTTC
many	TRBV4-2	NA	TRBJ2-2	CASSQESGELFF	TGTGCCAGCAGCCAGGAGTCCGGGGAGCTGTTTTTT
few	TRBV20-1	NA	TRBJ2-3	CSAASQGTSTDTQYF	TGCAGTGCTGCATCTCAGGGGACTAGCACAGATACGCAGTATTTT
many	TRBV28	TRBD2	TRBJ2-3	CASSPILAGGLTATDTQYF	TGTGCCAGCAGCCCCATTTTAGCGGGGGGGCTAACCGCCACAGATACGCAGTATTTT